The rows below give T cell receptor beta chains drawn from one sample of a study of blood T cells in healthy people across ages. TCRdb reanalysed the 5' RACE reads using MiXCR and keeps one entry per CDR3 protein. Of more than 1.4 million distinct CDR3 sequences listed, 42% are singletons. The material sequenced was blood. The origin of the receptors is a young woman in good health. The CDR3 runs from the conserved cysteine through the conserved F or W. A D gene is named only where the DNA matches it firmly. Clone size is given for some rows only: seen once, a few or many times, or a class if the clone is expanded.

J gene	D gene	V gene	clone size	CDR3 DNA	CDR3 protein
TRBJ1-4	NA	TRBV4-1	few	TGCGCCAGCAGCCAAAAATCGGGGGAAAAACTGTTTTTT	CASSQKSGEKLFF
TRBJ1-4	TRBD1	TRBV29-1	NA	TGCAGCGTCCACGGGACAGGGGGTGAAAAACTGTTTTTT	CSVHGTGGEKLFF
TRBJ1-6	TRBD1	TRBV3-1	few	TGTGCCAGCAGCCAAGCAGGGGGCGAGACACCCCTCCACTTT	CASSQAGGETPLHF
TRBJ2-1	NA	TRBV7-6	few	TGTGCCAGCAGCTTAGCGGTGACACAAGTTAATGAGCAGTTCTTC	CASSLAVTQVNEQFF
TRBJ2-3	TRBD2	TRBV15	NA	TGTGCCACCAGCAGTGGACTAGCGGGAGATGCGCAGTATTTT	CATSSGLAGDAQYF
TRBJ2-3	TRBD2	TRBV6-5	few	TGTGCCAGCAGTTACTCAGCTGGGACTAGCGGGAGAGGAGCAGATACGCAGTATTTT	CASSYSAGTSGRGADTQYF
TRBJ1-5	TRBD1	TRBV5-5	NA	TGTGCCAGCAGCTACTCTCCCCAGGGGGGCGGCAATCAGCCCCAGCATTTT	CASSYSPQGGGNQPQHF
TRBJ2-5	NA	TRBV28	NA	TGTGCCAGCAGTTTGCACACCCTCATGTACCAAGAGACCCAGTACTTC	CASSLHTLMYQETQYF
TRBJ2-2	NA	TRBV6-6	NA	TGTGCCAGCAGTGACGGACAGAACACCGGGGAGCTGTTTTTT	CASSDGQNTGELFF
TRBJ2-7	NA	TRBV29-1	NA	TGCAGCGTCAGGCCCCCAAACTCCTACGAGCAGTACTTC	CSVRPPNSYEQYF
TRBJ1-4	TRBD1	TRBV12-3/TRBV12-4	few	TGTGCCAGCAGTGCCGGGACAGGCCTTAGAAAACTGTTTTTT	CASSAGTGLRKLFF
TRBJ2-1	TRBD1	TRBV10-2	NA	TGCGCCAGCACCCTGGCTGGGACAGGGGGCTACAATGAGCAGTTCTTC	CASTLAGTGGYNEQFF
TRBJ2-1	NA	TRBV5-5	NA	TGTGCCTGCGGCAACACAGGGTTGGACGATGAGCAGTTCTTC	CACGNTGLDDEQFF
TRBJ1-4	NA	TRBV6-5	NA	TGTGCCAGCAGTTGGGGTCCTGGGACGGGTGAAAAACTGTTTTTT	CASSWGPGTGEKLFF
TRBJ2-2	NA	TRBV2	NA	TGTGCCAGCAGTAGCAGTTCCACCGGGGAGCTGTTTTTT	CASSSSSTGELFF
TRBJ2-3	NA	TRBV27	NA	TGTGCCAGCAGTTTACGGCAGGGGTCTAGCACAGATACGCAGTATTTT	CASSLRQGSSTDTQYF
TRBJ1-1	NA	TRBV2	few	TGTGCCAGCAGTGTCGTCGTGACTGAAGCTTTCTTT	CASSVVVTEAFF
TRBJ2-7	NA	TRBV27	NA	TGTGCCAGCAGCCTTGAATCCAGCCCCTACGAGCAGTACTTC	CASSLESSPYEQYF
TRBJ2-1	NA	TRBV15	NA	TGTGCCACCAGCAGAGATCGGCGGGAGCAGTTCTTC	CATSRDRREQFF
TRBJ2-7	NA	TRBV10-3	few	TGTGCCATCAGTGGGAGTCCCTACGAGCAGTACTTC	CAISGSPYEQYF
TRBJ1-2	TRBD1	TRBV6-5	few	TGTGCCAGCACCGGGACAGGGTTTCCCTACTATGGCTACACCTTC	CASTGTGFPYYGYTF
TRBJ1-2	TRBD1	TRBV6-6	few	TGTGCCAGCAATATGGAGGGGGCGGGCTATGGCTACACCTTC	CASNMEGAGYGYTF
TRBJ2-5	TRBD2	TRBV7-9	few	TGTGCCAGCGGACTAGCGGGAATTGGAGAGACCCAGTACTTC	CASGLAGIGETQYF
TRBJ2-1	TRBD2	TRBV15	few	TGTGCCACCAGCAGATCCGGGACTAGCGGTTACAATGAGCAGTTCTTC	CATSRSGTSGYNEQFF
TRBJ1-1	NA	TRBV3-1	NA	TGTGCCAGCAGCCAAGAGCCCAAGGGGTTCCCTGAAGCTTTCTTT	CASSQEPKGFPEAFF
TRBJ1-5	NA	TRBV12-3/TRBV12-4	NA	TGTGCCAGCAGTGTGACGAGGGGCAATCAGCCCCAGCATTTT	CASSVTRGNQPQHF
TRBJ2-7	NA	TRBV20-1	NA	TGCAGTGCTTGGGGGCAGGGATCTCCCTACGAGCAGTACTTC	CSAWGQGSPYEQYF
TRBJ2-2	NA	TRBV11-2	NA	TGTGCCAGCAGCTTACCGGGGGAGCACACCGGGGAGCTGTTTTTT	CASSLPGEHTGELFF
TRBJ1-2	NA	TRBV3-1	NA	TGTGCCAGCAGCGGCCGGACAGCAACTTATGGCTACACCTTC	CASSGRTATYGYTF
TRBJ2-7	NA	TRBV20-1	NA	TGCAGTGCTAGTAGACCCCTCTCCTACGAGCAGTACTTC	CSASRPLSYEQYF
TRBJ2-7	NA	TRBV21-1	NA	TGTGCCAGCAGCAAAGGGCGACTAGCTTGGGATGAGCAGTACTTC	CASSKGRLAWDEQYF
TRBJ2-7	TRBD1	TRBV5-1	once	TGCGCCAGCAGCTCTAGGGTCGGACAGGTCTCCTACGAGCAGTACTTC	CASSSRVGQVSYEQYF
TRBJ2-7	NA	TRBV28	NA	TGTGCCAGCAGTCTACCAGGGACTCCCTACCCCGGCTCCTACAATGAGCAGTACTTC	CASSLPGTPYPGSYNEQYF
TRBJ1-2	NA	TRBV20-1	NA	TGCAGTGGTCCGGGCCAGGGGACCTATGGCTACACCTTC	CSGPGQGTYGYTF
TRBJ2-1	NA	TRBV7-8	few	TGTGCCAGCAGCTTTTTGGGGGGAGATATCAATGAGCAGTTCTTC	CASSFLGGDINEQFF
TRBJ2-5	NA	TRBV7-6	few	TGTGCCAGCAGCCTTCACCCGGACTCCGATTTCCAAGAGACCCAGTACTTC	CASSLHPDSDFQETQYF
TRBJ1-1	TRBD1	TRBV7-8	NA	TGTGCCAGCAGCCACCGGGACAGGGTAGCTTTCTTT	CASSHRDRVAFF
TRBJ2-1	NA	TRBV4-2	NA	TGTACCAGCAGCCCCCGGGACGGGGCTGAAGGTGGGCAGTTCTTC	CTSSPRDGAEGGQFF
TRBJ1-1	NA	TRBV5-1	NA	TGCGCCAGCAGCTTGGAGTACATGAACACTGAAGCTTTCTTT	CASSLEYMNTEAFF
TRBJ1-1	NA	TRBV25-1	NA	TGTGCCAGCAGTGAAGCAAGGGAGGGAGGAGCTTTCTTT	CASSEAREGGAFF
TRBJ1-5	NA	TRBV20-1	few	TGCAGTGCTAGAGTGGGGGGCGCGGGCAATCAGCCCCAGCATTTT	CSARVGGAGNQPQHF
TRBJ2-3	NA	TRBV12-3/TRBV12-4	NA	TGTGCCAGCAGTTTAGGGCGCCTAGCCAAGGCAAGAGGGGATGGGGATACGCAGTATTTT	CASSLGRLAKARGDGDTQYF
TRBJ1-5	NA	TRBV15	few	TGTGCCACCAGCTTTGGTAGCAATCAGCCCCAGCATTTT	CATSFGSNQPQHF
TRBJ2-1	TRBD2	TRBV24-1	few	TGTGCCACCAGTGATCCCGGGACTAGCCCGGATGAGCAGTTCTTC	CATSDPGTSPDEQFF